Listed below are T cell receptor beta chains from one sample, sequenced in a study of cytomegalovirus exposure and HLA in healthy donors. This table comes from immunoSEQ multiplex PCR, and its TCRdb copy is limited to in-frame clones, with some not included. Found here are about 130,000 clones, over 70% of them singletons; the top ten hold more than 2%. Sequences were obtained from PBMCs. These receptors were taken from a middle-aged woman in good health and CMV-seropositive. The CDR3 runs from the conserved cysteine through the conserved F or W. D genes are given only for firm matches. Clone size is given for some rows only: seen once, a few or many times, or a class if the clone is expanded.

TRBJ2-7,TRBD2,few,TRBV28,CASSSTPGLAHEQYF,TGTGCCAGCAGCTCAACCCCGGGACTAGCCCACGAGCAGTACTTC
TRBJ1-6,TRBD1,NA,TRBV6-5,CASSYLRDSSPLHF,TGTGCCAGCAGTTACCTCCGGGACAGTTCACCCCTCCACTTT
TRBJ1-2,TRBD1,NA,TRBV15,CATSTRSTGDYGYTF,TGTGCCACCAGCACGCGATCGACAGGGGACTATGGCTACACCTTC
TRBJ2-7,NA,few,TRBV5-4,CASSLYGAYEQYF,TGTGCCAGCAGCCTCTACGGGGCCTACGAGCAGTACTTC
TRBJ2-1,TRBD2,few,TRBV5-4,CASSLEVAGGPDYNEQFF,TGTGCCAGCAGCTTGGAGGTAGCGGGAGGGCCGGATTACAATGAGCAGTTCTTC
TRBJ2-7,TRBD1,once,TRBV27,CASSSRIGQGQSYEQYF,TGTGCCAGCAGTTCCAGGATAGGACAGGGACAGTCCTACGAGCAGTACTTC
TRBJ1-6,NA,once,TRBV27,CASSPRERARNSPLHF,TGTGCCAGCAGTCCCCGGGAGCGAGCGCGCAATTCACCCCTCCACTTT
TRBJ2-1,TRBD2,NA,TRBV7-9,CASSLVLAGGNYNEQLF,TGTGCCAGCAGCTTAGTACTAGCGGGAGGGAATTACAATGAGCAGCTCTTC
TRBJ2-3,NA,NA,TRBV5-4,CASSLAGVGTDTQYF,TGTGCCAGCAGCTTGGCAGGGGTTGGGACAGATACGCAGTATTTT
TRBJ1-2,TRBD1,NA,TRBV7-9,CASSSPDRVYGYTF,TGTGCCAGCAGCTCACCCGACAGGGTTTATGGCTACACCTTC
TRBJ1-2,TRBD1,NA,TRBV5-5,CATGTAIYGYTF,TGTGCCACCGGGACAGCGATCTATGGCTACACCTTC
TRBJ2-7,TRBD2,NA,TRBV7-9,CASSGTSGGTYEQYF,TGTGCCAGCAGCGGAACTAGCGGGGGGACCTACGAGCAGTACTTC
TRBJ1-5,NA,NA,TRBV5-1,CASSLLGEVNQPQHF,TGCGCCAGCAGCTTGTTAGGGGAAGTCAATCAGCCCCAGCATTTT
TRBJ1-1,TRBD1,NA,TRBV30,CAWRIRDRSTPEAFF,TGTGCCTGGAGGATAAGGGACAGAAGTACCCCTGAAGCTTTCTTT
TRBJ2-5,NA,NA,TRBV4-1,CASSQKDRYQETQYF,TGCGCCAGCAGCCAAAAGGACAGATACCAAGAGACCCAGTACTTC
TRBJ2-1,TRBD2,few,TRBV19,CASSVSGRPYNEQFF,TGTGCCAGTAGTGTTAGCGGGAGGCCCTACAATGAGCAGTTCTTC
TRBJ2-1,NA,NA,TRBV10-3,CAISALYSSYNEQFF,TGTGCCATCAGTGCCCTCTACTCTTCCTACAATGAGCAGTTCTTC
TRBJ1-4,TRBD1,NA,TRBV4-1,CASSHSGQGGWKLFF,TGCGCCAGCAGCCATAGCGGACAGGGCGGATGGAAACTGTTTTTT
TRBJ2-3,NA,few,TRBV7-3,CASSLVGGPSTDTQYF,TGTGCCAGCAGCTTAGTCGGCGGTCCTAGCACAGATACGCAGTATTTT
TRBJ2-5,TRBD2,NA,TRBV15,CATSRGGGGARGGETQYF,TGTGCCACCAGCAGAGGCGGCGGGGGGGCTAGAGGGGGCGAGACCCAGTACTTC
TRBJ1-3,NA,NA,TRBV10-3,CAINTGYGNTIYF,TGTGCCATCAATACAGGGTACGGAAACACCATATATTTT
TRBJ2-6,TRBD2,NA,TRBV30,CAWRGTSASISGANVLTF,TGTGCCTGGAGAGGAACTAGCGCCTCTATCTCTGGGGCCAACGTCCTGACTTTC
TRBJ2-6,NA,NA,TRBV21-1,CASSNAGTNSGANVLTF,TGTGCCAGCAGCAACGCCGGGACAAACTCTGGGGCCAACGTCCTGACTTTC
TRBJ1-6,NA,NA,TRBV11-1,CASSLTDSYNSPLHF,TGTGCCAGCAGCTTAACAGACTCCTATAATTCACCCCTCCACTTT
TRBJ2-1,NA,NA,TRBV7-2,CASSLRDFPSSYNEQFF,TGTGCCAGCAGCTTACGGGACTTTCCTAGCTCCTACAATGAGCAGTTCTTC
TRBJ2-7,TRBD2,NA,TRBV9,CASSVAPSAGAMGEQYF,TGTGCCAGCAGCGTAGCCCCCTCTGCGGGAGCTATGGGCGAGCAGTACTTC
TRBJ2-1,TRBD2,NA,TRBV27,CASRRAGGPSYNEQFF,TGTGCCAGCAGAAGAGCGGGAGGGCCCTCCTACAATGAGCAGTTCTTC
TRBJ2-7,NA,once,TRBV6-5,CASSRTGTEQYF,TGTGCCAGCAGCCGCACAGGGACCGAGCAGTACTTC
TRBJ2-3,TRBD1,NA,TRBV6-1,CASRLQGAGDTQYF,TGTGCCAGCAGACTACAGGGGGCTGGAGATACGCAGTATTTT
TRBJ1-1,NA,few,TRBV29-1,CSVVSYTEAFF,TGCAGCGTTGTTAGTTACACTGAAGCTTTCTTT
TRBJ2-2,NA,once,TRBV9,CASSVGGALYTGELFF,TGTGCCAGCAGCGTAGGTGGAGCCCTCTACACCGGGGAGCTGTTTTTT
TRBJ2-7,NA,NA,TRBV18,CASSPQGGYEQYF,TGTGCCAGCTCACCCCAGGGGGGATACGAGCAGTACTTC
TRBJ1-3,NA,few,TRBV20-1,CSARAGNTIYF,TGCAGTGCTAGGGCCGGAAACACCATATATTTT
TRBJ2-1,NA,NA,TRBV4-2,CASSQEGSLGGEQFF,TGTGCCAGCAGCCAAGAAGGGTCCTTGGGGGGTGAGCAGTTCTTC
TRBJ2-5,NA,NA,TRBV28,CASSFQAYETQYF,TGTGCCAGCAGTTTTCAAGCGTACGAGACCCAGTACTTC
TRBJ2-2,TRBD1,NA,TRBV28,CASSSLPGQGYTGELFF,TGTGCCAGCAGTTCATTGCCGGGACAGGGCTACACCGGGGAGCTGTTTTTT
TRBJ2-5,TRBD1,NA,TRBV29-1,CSATQGEETQYF,TGCAGCGCGACACAGGGGGAGGAGACCCAGTACTTC
TRBJ2-1,NA,once,TRBV2,CASRLFEGSNEQFF,TGTGCCAGCAGGCTTTTTGAGGGATCGAATGAGCAGTTCTTC
TRBJ2-1,NA,once,TRBV5-1,CASSSLVSGGGEQFF,TGCGCCAGCAGCTCCCTAGTTTCCGGGGGAGGTGAGCAGTTCTTC
TRBJ2-1,NA,NA,TRBV7-3,CASSLEGVGYNEQFF,TGTGCCAGCAGCTTAGAGGGAGTCGGTTACAATGAGCAGTTCTTC
TRBJ1-2,NA,NA,TRBV5-1,CASRARDTFNYGYTF,TGCGCCAGCAGGGCCCGGGACACTTTTAACTATGGCTACACCTTC
TRBJ1-1,NA,NA,TRBV30,CAWSLEGYTEAFF,TGTGCCTGGAGTTTGGAGGGGTACACTGAAGCTTTCTTT
TRBJ2-7,TRBD2,few,TRBV5-1,CASSLTSGREGQYF,TGCGCCAGCAGCTTGACTAGCGGGAGGGAGGGGCAGTACTTC
TRBJ1-2,TRBD1,NA,TRBV19,CASSIPTGRGYGYTF,TGTGCCAGTAGTATTCCGACAGGGCGGGGCTATGGCTACACCTTC
TRBJ1-1,NA,NA,TRBV7-9,CASRPPRQLNTEAFF,TGTGCCAGCAGGCCCCCGAGGCAACTGAACACTGAAGCTTTCTTT
TRBJ1-1,NA,NA,TRBV5-5,CASKVGSTGLEAFF,TGTGCCAGCAAAGTGGGTTCAACAGGGCTTGAAGCTTTCTTT
TRBJ1-2,NA,NA,TRBV28,CASRSLVSGYTF,TGTGCCAGCAGATCCTTGGTCAGTGGCTACACCTTC
TRBJ2-1,NA,NA,TRBV19,CASTIIGSDEQFF,TGTGCCAGTACCATCATCGGGTCAGATGAGCAGTTCTTC
TRBJ1-2,NA,NA,TRBV29-1,CSVEQGGYTF,TGCAGCGTTGAGCAGGGTGGCTACACCTTC
TRBJ2-5,TRBD1,NA,TRBV25-1,CASSGTVSAGAQYF,TGTGCCAGCAGCGGGACAGTCTCTGCCGGGGCCCAGTACTTC
TRBJ2-3,TRBD2,NA,TRBV29-1,CSVGVAGGRTDTQYF,TGCAGCGTGGGGGTAGCGGGGGGACGGACAGATACGCAGTATTTT
TRBJ1-2,TRBD1,NA,TRBV27,CASVGTGGQSGYGYTF,TGTGCCAGCGTAGGGACAGGGGGCCAGAGTGGCTATGGCTACACCTTC
TRBJ1-1,TRBD1,NA,TRBV19,CASSIAGGGTEAFF,TGTGCCAGTAGTATCGCAGGGGGCGGAACTGAAGCTTTCTTT
TRBJ2-2,TRBD2,NA,TRBV5-1,CASSPGGSSGRGGELFF,TGCGCCAGCAGCCCTGGGGGATCTAGCGGGAGAGGCGGGGAGCTGTTTTTT
TRBJ2-7,TRBD2,NA,TRBV7-9,CASSLFAGRAGGAGEQYF,TGTGCCAGCAGCTTATTTGCAGGGCGCGCGGGAGGCGCCGGCGAGCAGTACTTC
TRBJ2-1,NA,once,TRBV4-3,CASSQEGLSYNEQFF,TGCGCCAGCAGCCAAGAGGGACTCTCCTACAATGAGCAGTTCTTC